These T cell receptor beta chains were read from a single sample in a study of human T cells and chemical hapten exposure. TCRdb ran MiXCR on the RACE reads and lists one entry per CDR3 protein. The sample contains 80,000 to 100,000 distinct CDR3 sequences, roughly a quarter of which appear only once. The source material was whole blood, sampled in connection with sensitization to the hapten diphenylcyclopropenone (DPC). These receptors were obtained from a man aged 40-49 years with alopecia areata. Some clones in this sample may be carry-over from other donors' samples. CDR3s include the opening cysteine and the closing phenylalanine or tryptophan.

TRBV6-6 CASSYTGGTEAFF
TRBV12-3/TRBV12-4 CATFPGTSGTPSTDTQYF
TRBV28 CASHWGESDTQYF
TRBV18 CASSRRLGGEGDTQYF
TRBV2 CASTSGASGRTESDNEQFF
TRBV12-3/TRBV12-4 CASSLRASAHNEQFF
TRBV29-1 CSLFEGTPLDEQFF
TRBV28 CACRQGRVNTEAFF
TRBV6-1 CATVQGTYQPQHF
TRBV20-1 CSAPQGQGIGEQYF
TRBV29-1 CSVKNRGTNEKLFF
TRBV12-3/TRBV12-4 CASSLSRVNNEQFF
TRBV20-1 CSALDRGPQPQHF
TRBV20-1 CSAPSQGTLAKNIQYF
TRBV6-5 CASRDRFSNTGELFF
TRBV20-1 CSASGGTSGSYEQYF
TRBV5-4 CASSLGVASRGDTEAFF
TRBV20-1 CSARAPRTLSYEQYF
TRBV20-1 CSARETRGRNTEAFF
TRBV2 CASSGTSLNTGELFF
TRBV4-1 CASSQEGLAGNTDTQYF
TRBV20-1 CSGRQRGRSEAFF
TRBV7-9 CASSGLSLPGLAGVAAYEQYF
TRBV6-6 CASSPWTSGRTWEQFF
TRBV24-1 CATSGPRGQASGANVLTF
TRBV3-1 CASSQEGTTSSEQFF
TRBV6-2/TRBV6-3 CASHQPDRYNEQFF
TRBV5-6 CASSLNPLTTDTQYF
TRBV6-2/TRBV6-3 CASSTDRNIQYF
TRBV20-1 CSARINLADRTTEETQYF
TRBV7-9 CASSLEGNTEAFF
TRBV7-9 CASSPGRGVGGETQYF
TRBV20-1 CSASTGGSYGYTF
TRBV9 CASSAWTGHGYTF
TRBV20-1 CSARGGGTDHEQYF
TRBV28 CASADRGPLKNIQYF
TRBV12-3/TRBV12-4 CASRREQGGEQFF
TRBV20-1 CSGFSQGTSYEQYF
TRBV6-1 CASTPVGNRAVQPQHF
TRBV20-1 CSARPNRGSYEQYF
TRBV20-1 CSATPLRGHSSYEQYF
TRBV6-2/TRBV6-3 CASSYPATGDGSYEQYF
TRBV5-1 CASSLGDGGQETQYF
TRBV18 CASSPPIGQGVDTQYF
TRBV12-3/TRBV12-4 CASSLYAGDDQPQHF